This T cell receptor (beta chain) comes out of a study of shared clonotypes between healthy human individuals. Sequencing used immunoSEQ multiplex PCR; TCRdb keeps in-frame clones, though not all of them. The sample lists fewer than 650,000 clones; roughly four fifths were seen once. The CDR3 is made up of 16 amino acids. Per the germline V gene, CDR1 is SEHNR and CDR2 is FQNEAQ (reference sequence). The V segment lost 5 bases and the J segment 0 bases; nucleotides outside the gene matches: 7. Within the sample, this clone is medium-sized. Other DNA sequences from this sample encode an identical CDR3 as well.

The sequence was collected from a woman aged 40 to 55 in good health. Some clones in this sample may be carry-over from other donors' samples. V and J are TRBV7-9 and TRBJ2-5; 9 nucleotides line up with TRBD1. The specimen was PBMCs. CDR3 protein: CASSLRDRAYQETQYF. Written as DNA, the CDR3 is TGTGCCAGCAGCCTCCGGGACAGGGCTTACCAAGAGACCCAGTACTTC.